This T cell receptor (beta chain) was recorded in a study of blood T cell repertoires in COVID-19. After removal of 0 bases from V and 1 base from J, the junction contained 5 bases not matched to a gene. This CDR3 has 16 amino acids. From germline, CDR1 is MNHEY and CDR2 SVGEGT. Sequenced by immunoSEQ multiplex PCR; TCRdb stores in-frame clones only, minus some. The sample records some 350,000 clones, roughly 90% being singletons. This chain uses TRBV6-2 or TRBV6-3 with TRBJ2-7; the match to TRBD2 covers 8 bases. The clonotype originates from a woman younger than 45 who had recovered from COVID-19. Sequences were obtained from PBMCs or T cells enriched from blood (not recorded which). The CDR3 coding sequence is TGTGCCAGCAGTTACTCTCCGCGGGGGGTTTCCTACGAGCAGTACTTC. This gives the protein CASSYSPRGVSYEQYF.